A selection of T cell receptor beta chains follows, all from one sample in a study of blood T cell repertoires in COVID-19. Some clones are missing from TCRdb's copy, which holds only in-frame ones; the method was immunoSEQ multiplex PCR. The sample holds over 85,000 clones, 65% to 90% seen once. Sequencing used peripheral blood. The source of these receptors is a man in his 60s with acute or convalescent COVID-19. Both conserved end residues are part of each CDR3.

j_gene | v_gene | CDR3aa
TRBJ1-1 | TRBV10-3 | CAINRGMNTEAFF
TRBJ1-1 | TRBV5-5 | CASSLWVQDRGRIDTEAFF
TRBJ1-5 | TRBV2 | CALVRRAGGRSNQPQHF
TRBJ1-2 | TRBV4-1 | CASSQTRDSYYGYTF
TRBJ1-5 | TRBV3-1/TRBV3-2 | CASSQGDSRLAQHF
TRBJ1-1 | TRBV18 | CASSPTGMTEAFF
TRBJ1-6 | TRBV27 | CASKGEALGLTFNSPLHF
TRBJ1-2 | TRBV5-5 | CASSLGFTGQPGYTF
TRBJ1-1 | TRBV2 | CASSLMTETEAFF
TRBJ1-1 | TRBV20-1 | CSATGGAEAFF
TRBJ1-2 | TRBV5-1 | CASSLIYVGGDGYTF
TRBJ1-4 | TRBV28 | CASSFGIEKLFF
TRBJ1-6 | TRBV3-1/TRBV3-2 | CASSPRDSNSPLHF
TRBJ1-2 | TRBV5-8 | CASREQGKGGYTF
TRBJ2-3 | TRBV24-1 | CATSDTVTDTQYF
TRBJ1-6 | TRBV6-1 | CASSGTGGPNYNSPLHF
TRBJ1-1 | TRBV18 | CASSPTGAPLGAFF
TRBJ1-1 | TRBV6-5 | CASSPDGGITEAFF
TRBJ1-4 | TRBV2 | CASTRDRPTNEKLFF
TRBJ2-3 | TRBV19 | CASKPRAGGAQRASTDTQYF
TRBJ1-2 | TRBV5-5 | CASSLITGEGYTF
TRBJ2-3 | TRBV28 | CASSPPGRAGGRKQYF
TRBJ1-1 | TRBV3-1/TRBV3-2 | CASSLTDMNTEAFF
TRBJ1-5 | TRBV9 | CASSTGTINQPQHF
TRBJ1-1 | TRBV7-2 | CASSVQQNTEAFF
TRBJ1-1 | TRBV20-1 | CSASRFIGVRTEAFF
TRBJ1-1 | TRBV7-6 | CASSLVGGMNTEAFF
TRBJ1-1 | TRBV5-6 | CASSLGRGITEAFF
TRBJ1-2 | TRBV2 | CASSDRKGYGYTF
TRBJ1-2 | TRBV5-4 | CASSLTGIGGYTF
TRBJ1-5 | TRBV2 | CASSSDRTNQPQHF
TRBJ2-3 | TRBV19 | CAASGTYPDTQYF
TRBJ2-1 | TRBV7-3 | CASSLGLADYNAQFF
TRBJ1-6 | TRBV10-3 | CAISETGDNSPLHF
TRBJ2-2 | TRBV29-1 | CSARYDRVGGELFF
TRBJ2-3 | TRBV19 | CASSLLPRNSLFADTQYF
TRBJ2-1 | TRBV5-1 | CASSLTSGGSYNEQFF